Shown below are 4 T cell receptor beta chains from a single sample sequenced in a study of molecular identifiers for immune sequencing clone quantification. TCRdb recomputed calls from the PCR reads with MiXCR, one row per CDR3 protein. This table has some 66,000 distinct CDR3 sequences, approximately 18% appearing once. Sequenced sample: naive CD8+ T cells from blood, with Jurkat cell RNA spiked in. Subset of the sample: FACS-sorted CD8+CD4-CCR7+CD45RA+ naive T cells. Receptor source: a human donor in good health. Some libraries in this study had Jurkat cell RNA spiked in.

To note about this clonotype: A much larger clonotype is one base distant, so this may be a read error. CDR3 amino acids: CSVGDATYEQYF. CDR3 nucleotide sequence: TGCAGCGTAGGGGACGCCACCTACGAGCAGTACTTC. The rearrangement links TRBV29-1 to TRBJ2-7, with D perhaps matching TRBD1 or TRBD2 (5 bases each). There are 12 residues in the CDR3. Trimming removed 6 bases at V and 2 bases at J, with 11 bases between. The V gene's germline CDR1 is SQVTM and CDR2 ANQGSEA.

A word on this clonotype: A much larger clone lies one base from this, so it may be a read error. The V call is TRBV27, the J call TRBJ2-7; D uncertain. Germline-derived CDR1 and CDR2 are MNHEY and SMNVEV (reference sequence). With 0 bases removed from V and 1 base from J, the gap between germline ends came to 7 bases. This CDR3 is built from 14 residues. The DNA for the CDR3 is TGTGCCAGCAGTTTATCGTCCTGGTCCTACGAGCAGTACTTC. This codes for CASSLSSWSYEQYF.

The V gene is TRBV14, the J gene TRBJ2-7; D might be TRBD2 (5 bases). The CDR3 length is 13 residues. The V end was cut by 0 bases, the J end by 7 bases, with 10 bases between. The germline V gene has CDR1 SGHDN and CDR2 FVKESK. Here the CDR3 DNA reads TGTGCCAGCAGCCAAGACTTACTAGTTGAGCAGTACTTC. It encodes CASSQDLLVEQYF.

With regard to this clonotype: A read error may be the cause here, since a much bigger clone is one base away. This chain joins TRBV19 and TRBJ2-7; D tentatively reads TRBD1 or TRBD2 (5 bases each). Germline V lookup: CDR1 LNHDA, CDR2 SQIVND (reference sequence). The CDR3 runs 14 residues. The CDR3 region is CASNIGTGTYEQYF. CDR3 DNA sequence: TGTGCCAGTAATATAGGGACGGGGACCTACGAGCAGTACTTC.